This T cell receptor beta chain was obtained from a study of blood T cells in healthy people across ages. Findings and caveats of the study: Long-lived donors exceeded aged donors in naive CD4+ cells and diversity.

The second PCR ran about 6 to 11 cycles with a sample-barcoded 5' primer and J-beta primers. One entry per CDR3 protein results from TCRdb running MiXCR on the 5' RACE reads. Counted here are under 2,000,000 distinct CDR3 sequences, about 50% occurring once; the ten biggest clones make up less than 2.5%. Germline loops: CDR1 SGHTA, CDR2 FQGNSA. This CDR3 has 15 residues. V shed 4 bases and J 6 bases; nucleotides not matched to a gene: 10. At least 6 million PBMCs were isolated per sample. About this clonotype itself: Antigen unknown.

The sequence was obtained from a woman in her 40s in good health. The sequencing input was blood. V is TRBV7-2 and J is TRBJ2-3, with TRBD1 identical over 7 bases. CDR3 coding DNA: TGTGCCAGCAGCTCCCAGACAGGGAGACGGGATACGCAGTATTTT. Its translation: CASSSQTGRRDTQYF.